This entry is about one T cell receptor (beta chain). The antigen is undetermined. The sample belongs to a study of CD8 T cells in Susac syndrome. Study outcomes and limitations: The study's TCR sequencing and HLA analysis drew on a certain number of individuals. That number was acknowledged as relatively small.

An input of 0.5 to 1 ug of RNA was subjected to reverse transcription using random hexamers. The CDR3 of TCR beta was amplified by immunoSEQ multiplex PCR across 54 Vbeta and 13 Jbeta. A single record per CDR3 protein comes from TCRdb applying MiXCR to the immunoSEQ multiplex PCR reads. The sample contains tens of thousands of distinct CDR3 sequences, roughly 93% of which appear only once. Germline lookup yields CDR1 MDHEN and CDR2 SYDVKM. The V and J ends lost 6 bases and 8 bases, in that order; junction bases with no gene match: 16. The CDR3 has 16 amino acids. CD8+ and CD4+ blood T cells underwent TCR beta sequencing.

This clonotype was obtained from a human donor with multiple sclerosis. Sequencing input: CD8+ T cells from PBMCs. The V call is TRBV28, the J call TRBJ1-2, with 9 bases matching TRBD1. CDR3 protein: CASSPPGGTGGKGYTF. As DNA, the CDR3 is TGTGCCAGCAGCCCTCCCGGAGGCACAGGGGGCAAAGGCTACACCTTC.